These T cell receptor beta chains were read from a single sample in a study of CD4 T cells in relation to SARS-CoV-2 and coronaviruses. Sequencing used immunoSEQ multiplex PCR; TCRdb keeps in-frame clones, though not all of them. The table records 25,000 to 30,000 clones, 74% of them present only once. What these receptors recognize is not known. Sequencing input: CD4+ T cells from PBMCs, cultured in vitro. These receptors were obtained from a human donor in good health. Each CDR3 is given with its conserved first and last residue. A D gene is named only where the DNA matches it firmly. Expanded clones get a size class; other rows say once, few or many, or leave the size out.

J	D	size	V	DNA	CDR3
TRBJ1-1	.	.	TRBV7-2	TGTGCCAGCAGCTTAGCAGGGGGAAGGAACACTGAAGCTTTCTTT	CASSLAGGRNTEAFF
TRBJ2-4	.	medium-sized	TRBV5-8	TGTGCCTCGGGCGGCATGAAAAACATTCAGTACTTC	CASGGMKNIQYF
TRBJ2-7	TRBD1	.	TRBV12-3/TRBV12-4	TGTGCCAGCGGCAGGGGGCGAGAGCAGTACTTC	CASGRGREQYF
TRBJ1-5	.	.	TRBV12-2	TGTGCAAGTCGCAGGGACAGGATGGGGCCCCAGCATTTT	CASRRDRMGPQHF
TRBJ2-2	.	.	TRBV7-3	TGTGCCAGCAGTCAAGGGGCCAGCGCGAACACCGGGGAGCTGTTTTTT	CASSQGASANTGELFF
TRBJ1-1	.	.	TRBV3-1/TRBV3-2	TGTGCCAGCAGTTTCAGGACCACAATGAACACTGAAGCTTTCTTT	CASSFRTTMNTEAFF
TRBJ1-5	TRBD1	large	TRBV5-4	TGTGCCAGCAGCGGAGGACAGGGCCCGACTTCAACTAGCAATCAGCCCCAGCATTTT	CASSGGQGPTSTSNQPQHF
TRBJ2-1	TRBD2	few	TRBV2	TGTGCCAGCAGTGCCAGGACGGGGGGGGGCAATGAGCAGTTCTTC	CASSARTGGGNEQFF
TRBJ2-1	.	.	TRBV2	TGTGCCAGCTCCGGCCAGAACAATGAGCAGTTCTTC	CASSGQNNEQFF
TRBJ2-7	.	.	TRBV6-5	TGTGCCAGCAGTAGGGACCGAACCTACGAGCAGTACTTC	CASSRDRTYEQYF